The subject of this entry is one T cell receptor beta chain. Per the germline V gene, CDR1 is SGHDT and CDR2 is YYEEEE. CDR3 length: 15 residues. V lost 0 bases and J lost 1, with 5 bases in between. The protocol was immunoSEQ multiplex PCR, while the TCRdb copy is restricted to in-frame clones and leaves out a portion. Among 65,000 to 90,000 clones listed, around 88% were seen once. The data stem from a study of blood T cell repertoires in COVID-19. Across the whole study: T cells, B-cell-depleted T cells, or PBMCs supplied cDNA or gDNA.

The sample consisted of peripheral blood. This receptor was obtained from a man at least 80 years old with COVID-19, enrolled during active disease. The chain joins TRBV5-6 to TRBJ1-6; D not certain. The CDR3 spells CASSLGASYNSPLHF. The CDR3 bases are TGTGCCAGCAGCTTGGGCGCGTCCTATAATTCACCCCTCCACTTT.